Included here is one T cell receptor (beta chain) sequence, with context. What this receptor recognizes is not known. There are no base qualities to consult, and no much larger clone falls within one base. Library method: the immunoSEQ multiplex PCR assay. TCRdb retrieved this table from immuneACCESS and kept in-frame rearrangements only. Not all clones are present; in checked studies, unresolved V genes account for under half, and no reason is known for the remainder. In all, the sample holds roughly 69,000 clones, and 75% to 85% of those were seen once. Of the sample, more than 15% is held by the ten largest clones. This record comes from a study of control samples from healthy donors and cancer patients (TCRdb year 2020). Sequenced input: blood. This clonotype was sampled from a man aged 60 to 75 in good health.

The CDR3 amino acid sequence is: CASSSGQGARADTQYF. In nucleotides, the sequence is TGTGCCAGCAGCTCGGGACAGGGGGCCAGGGCAGATACGCAGTATTTT. The rearrangement combines TRBV25-1 with TRBJ2-3, with 12 junctional bases fitting TRBD1. Germline trimming: 6 bases from V, 4 bases from J; junction bases outside gene matches: 8. CDR1 MGHDK and CDR2 SYGVNS are derived from the germline V gene. The CDR3 numbers 16 residues from cysteine through phenylalanine. Of the read, only the CDR3 DNA is kept; its 48 bases are in frame from base 1.